This TCR beta chain was obtained from a study of T cell responses to AZD1222 COVID-19 vaccine. Concerning this clone itself: Its specificity is not known.

Study results and caveats: White British people made up most donors, females outnumbered males, and clonal diversity was possibly underestimated. Among spike-specific TCRs, nearly half reportedly target unmutated variant regions.

Generated by immunoSEQ multiplex PCR, the TCRdb table keeps only in-frame clones and is missing some. The profile covers 95,000 to 150,000 clones, with roughly 89% appearing a single time and around 10% taken by the ten largest. The CDR3 spans 15 residues. Germline assignment: CDR1 MNHEY and CDR2 SVGAGI. The V segment lost 7 bases and the J segment 2 bases; nucleotides outside the gene matches: 10. The material sequenced was peripheral blood, taken on day 0 of MenACWY control vaccination. This chain links TRBV6-5 with TRBJ1-1, with 7 bases matching TRBD1. The clonotype was recovered from an adult in good health. The CDR3 loop is CASKWTGPINTEAFF. The CDR3 nucleotides are TGTGCCAGCAAGTGGACAGGTCCGATTAACACTGAAGCTTTCTTT.